This T cell receptor (beta chain) was recovered during a study of neoadjuvant anti-PD-1 for oral cavity cancer. Time point denoted: after neoadjuvant nivolumab, at surgical resection. General study results and limits: Each response group had just three patients in TCR analyses.

Comment on this clone: Its matching antigen is unknown.

This table comes from immunoSEQ multiplex PCR, and its TCRdb copy is limited to in-frame clones, with some not included. This sample yields more than 25,000 clones, of which around four fifths are seen a single time; 3% to 4% belongs to the top ten. This CDR3 contains 11 residues. The germline CDR1 and CDR2 sequences are SGHTA and FQGNSA. V was cut by 4 bases and J by 3 bases, with 4 bases left in between. V usage is TRBV7-2 and J usage is TRBJ2-7; D is unresolved. Sequencing was performed on PBMCs, taken after nivolumab (anti-PD-1) treatment. This receptor was taken from a person aged 40 to 85 with oral cavity squamous cell carcinoma. The CDR3 protein is CASSSLYEQYF. The CDR3 DNA sequence: TGTGCCAGCAGCTCCCTCTACGAGCAGTACTTC.